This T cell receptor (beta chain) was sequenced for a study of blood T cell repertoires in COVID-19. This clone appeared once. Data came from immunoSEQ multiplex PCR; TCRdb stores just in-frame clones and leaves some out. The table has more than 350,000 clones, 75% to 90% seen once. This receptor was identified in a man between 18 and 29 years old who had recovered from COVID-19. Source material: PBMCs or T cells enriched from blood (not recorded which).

The CDR3 here is CASSLGSAGAGTGELFF. In DNA, the CDR3 is TGTGCCAGCAGCTTGGGGTCGGCGGGGGCGGGCACCGGGGAGCTGTTTTTT. This chain uses TRBV5-6 with TRBJ2-2; weak D call: TRBD2 (7 bases). This CDR3 is 17 amino acids long. V lost 0 bases, J lost 4 bases, and 16 bases lay in between. Germline V gene lookup returns CDR1 SGHDT and CDR2 YYEEEE.